A selection of T cell receptor beta chains follows, all from one sample in a study of blood T cells in healthy people across ages. MiXCR, applied by TCRdb to the 5' RACE reads, yields one record per CDR3 protein. The sample shows about 640,000 distinct CDR3 sequences, about 54% of them seen only once. Sequences were obtained from blood. These receptors all stem from a man between 60 and 75 years old in good health. Both conserved end residues are part of each CDR3. The order of the fields is D gene, J gene, V gene, clone size, CDR3 protein, CDR3 DNA. D genes are given only for firm matches. The size of a clone is reported for some rows only, either as once, few or many, or as a class for expanded clones.

D: -; J: TRBJ2-6; V: TRBV7-2; size: few; CDR3: CASSLRRASGANVLTF; DNA: TGTGCCAGCAGCTTAAGGCGGGCCTCTGGGGCCAACGTCCTGACTTTC
D: -; J: TRBJ1-2; V: TRBV2; size: -; CDR3: CALKRETNYGYTF; DNA: TGTGCCTTAAAGAGGGAAACTAACTATGGCTACACCTTC
D: TRBD1; J: TRBJ2-5; V: TRBV20-1; size: -; CDR3: CSARTGTGSETQYF; DNA: TGCAGTGCTAGGACCGGGACAGGGTCTGAGACCCAGTACTTC
D: -; J: TRBJ2-3; V: TRBV29-1; size: -; CDR3: CSVEYADTQYF; DNA: TGCAGCGTTGAATATGCAGATACGCAGTATTTT
D: -; J: TRBJ2-5; V: TRBV4-1; size: -; CDR3: CASSQGRRRRQETQYF; DNA: TGCGCCAGCAGCCAAGGACGACGTAGGCGGCAAGAGACCCAGTACTTC
D: TRBD1; J: TRBJ2-1; V: TRBV6-6; size: -; CDR3: CASSYPVGQGNNEQFF; DNA: TGTGCCAGCAGTTACCCGGTGGGACAGGGGAATAATGAGCAGTTCTTC
D: TRBD1; J: TRBJ2-5; V: TRBV18; size: few; CDR3: CASSLRQGSQETQYF; DNA: TGTGCCAGCTCCCTTCGACAGGGTAGTCAAGAGACCCAGTACTTC
D: TRBD1; J: TRBJ2-2; V: TRBV6-5; size: -; CDR3: CASSYRRTGTGGPGELFF; DNA: TGTGCCAGCAGTTACCGCCGAACCGGGACAGGGGGCCCCGGGGAGCTGTTTTTT
D: -; J: TRBJ1-4; V: TRBV6-6; size: few; CDR3: CASTNTGQNEKLFF; DNA: TGTGCCAGCACCAACACGGGGCAGAATGAAAAACTGTTTTTT
D: TRBD2; J: TRBJ2-1; V: TRBV29-1; size: few; CDR3: CSVGLAPSSYNEQFF; DNA: TGCAGCGTTGGACTAGCGCCTAGCTCCTACAATGAGCAGTTCTTC
D: TRBD1; J: TRBJ1-5; V: TRBV7-2; size: once; CDR3: CASSLRQGGKQPQHF; DNA: TGTGCCAGCAGCTTACGACAGGGAGGGAAACAGCCCCAGCATTTT
D: -; J: TRBJ1-2; V: TRBV28; size: -; CDR3: CASSEPGWGYGYTF; DNA: TGTGCCAGCAGTGAACCAGGGTGGGGGTATGGCTACACCTTC
D: TRBD1; J: TRBJ1-2; V: TRBV4-1; size: few; CDR3: CASSHPAGGGNYGYTF; DNA: TGCGCCAGCAGCCACCCCGCAGGGGGCGGTAATTATGGCTACACCTTC
D: -; J: TRBJ1-1; V: TRBV14; size: -; CDR3: CASSPQLWNTEAFF; DNA: TGTGCCAGCAGCCCCCAACTTTGGAACACTGAAGCTTTCTTT
D: -; J: TRBJ2-5; V: TRBV10-1; size: -; CDR3: CASSDPIQETQYF; DNA: TGCGCCAGCAGTGACCCCATCCAAGAGACCCAGTACTTC
D: -; J: TRBJ2-1; V: TRBV7-9; size: -; CDR3: CASSLGQAHNEQFF; DNA: TGTGCCAGCAGCTTAGGACAGGCCCACAATGAGCAGTTCTTC
D: TRBD1; J: TRBJ1-1; V: TRBV5-1; size: -; CDR3: CASRSGQDAEAFF; DNA: TGCGCCAGCAGGTCCGGACAGGATGCTGAAGCTTTCTTT
D: TRBD1; J: TRBJ1-1; V: TRBV10-3; size: few; CDR3: CAIRGQGLNTEAFF; DNA: TGTGCCATCAGGGGACAGGGTCTGAACACTGAAGCTTTCTTT
D: TRBD2; J: TRBJ2-5; V: TRBV10-3; size: few; CDR3: CAISESGLARGETQYF; DNA: TGTGCCATCAGTGAGTCTGGACTAGCGCGGGGAGAGACCCAGTACTTC
D: TRBD2; J: TRBJ2-1; V: TRBV5-5; size: few; CDR3: CASSLTAKERGGDNEQFF; DNA: TGTGCCAGCAGCTTGACGGCTAAGGAGCGGGGGGGTGATAATGAGCAGTTCTTC
D: TRBD1; J: TRBJ1-6; V: TRBV6-5; size: many; CDR3: CASSYTTGEDSPLHF; DNA: TGTGCCAGCAGTTACACGACAGGGGAGGATTCACCCCTCCACTTT
D: TRBD2; J: TRBJ2-3; V: TRBV4-2; size: few; CDR3: CASSQTTSGGGGDTQYF; DNA: TGTGCCAGCAGCCAAACGACTAGCGGGGGTGGAGGCGATACGCAGTATTTT
D: TRBD1; J: TRBJ2-6; V: TRBV5-1; size: -; CDR3: CASTFVRTGHGSGANVLTF; DNA: TGCGCCAGCACGTTTGTGAGGACAGGGCACGGCTCTGGGGCCAACGTCCTGACTTTC
D: TRBD1; J: TRBJ1-5; V: TRBV6-2/TRBV6-3; size: -; CDR3: CASSYTGTGGNQPQHF; DNA: TGTGCTAGCAGCTATACCGGGACAGGGGGCAATCAGCCCCAGCATTTT
D: -; J: TRBJ2-1; V: TRBV6-2/TRBV6-3; size: few; CDR3: CATRGTPEGEQFF; DNA: TGTGCCACCAGAGGGACTCCCGAGGGTGAGCAGTTCTTC
D: -; J: TRBJ2-3; V: TRBV6-2/TRBV6-3; size: -; CDR3: CASSYPTRQASEFGQSQYF; DNA: TGTGCCAGCAGTTACCCAACCCGACAGGCATCCGAGTTTGGGCAGTCGCAGTATTTT
D: TRBD1; J: TRBJ1-2; V: TRBV20-1; size: few; CDR3: CSARPKTGIGYTF; DNA: TGCAGTGCTAGACCGAAGACAGGGATCGGCTACACCTTC
D: -; J: TRBJ1-1; V: TRBV6-1; size: -; CDR3: CASTTGQMPRAFF; DNA: TGTGCCAGCACCACAGGACAAATGCCGCGGGCTTTCTTT
D: TRBD1; J: TRBJ1-1; V: TRBV24-1; size: -; CDR3: CATSGSGTGSDTEAFF; DNA: TGTGCCACCAGTGGATCCGGGACAGGGTCCGACACTGAAGCTTTCTTT
D: -; J: TRBJ2-2; V: TRBV28; size: -; CDR3: CASSLWGARTGELFF; DNA: TGTGCCAGCAGTTTATGGGGGGCACGGACCGGGGAGCTGTTTTTT
D: TRBD1; J: TRBJ2-5; V: TRBV29-1; size: -; CDR3: CNVEGTGMETQYF; DNA: TGCAACGTTGAAGGGACAGGGATGGAGACCCAGTACTTC
D: -; J: TRBJ1-2; V: TRBV27; size: -; CDR3: CASSFRQPNYGYTF; DNA: TGTGCCAGCAGTTTCCGACAGCCTAACTATGGCTACACCTTC
D: TRBD2; J: TRBJ2-1; V: TRBV3-1; size: -; CDR3: CASSQPGLAVNEQFF; DNA: TGTGCCAGCAGCCAACCGGGACTAGCGGTCAATGAGCAGTTCTTC
D: TRBD2; J: TRBJ2-1; V: TRBV7-2; size: few; CDR3: CASSPIPGLAHNEQFF; DNA: TGTGCCAGCAGCCCAATACCGGGACTAGCCCACAATGAGCAGTTCTTC
D: -; J: TRBJ2-7; V: TRBV20-1; size: few; CDR3: CSAEPGLAYEQYF; DNA: TGCAGTGCGGAACCGGGACTCGCGTACGAGCAGTACTTC
D: -; J: TRBJ2-7; V: TRBV28; size: few; CDR3: CASSLASRSYEQYF; DNA: TGTGCCAGCAGCCTAGCTAGCAGGTCCTACGAGCAGTACTTC
D: TRBD2; J: TRBJ2-1; V: TRBV19; size: -; CDR3: CASSPPGLAGFYNEQFF; DNA: TGTGCCAGTAGTCCGCCGGGACTAGCGGGGTTTTACAATGAGCAGTTCTTC
D: -; J: TRBJ1-2; V: TRBV29-1; size: -; CDR3: CSVEGRYREGYTF; DNA: TGCAGCGTTGAAGGAAGGTACAGGGAGGGCTACACCTTC
D: TRBD2; J: TRBJ2-4; V: TRBV6-2/TRBV6-3; size: -; CDR3: CASSYSSTGGYIQYF; DNA: TGTGCCAGCAGTTACTCGTCCACGGGAGGTTACATTCAGTACTTC
D: -; J: TRBJ2-4; V: TRBV7-9; size: -; CDR3: CASSLVVGSGSYYIQYF; DNA: TGTGCCAGCAGCTTAGTCGTTGGGTCGGGCAGCTACTACATTCAGTACTTC
D: TRBD2; J: TRBJ2-7; V: TRBV4-2; size: few; CDR3: CASSQETSGGAPQYF; DNA: TGTGCCAGCAGCCAAGAAACTAGCGGGGGGGCGCCCCAGTACTTC
D: -; J: TRBJ2-1; V: TRBV3-1; size: -; CDR3: CASSQDQRGWDNEQFF; DNA: TGTGCCAGCAGCCAAGATCAAAGGGGCTGGGACAATGAGCAGTTCTTC
D: -; J: TRBJ2-6; V: TRBV5-1; size: -; CDR3: CASSLAVVRTGANVLTF; DNA: TGCGCCAGCAGCTTGGCCGTCGTGAGGACCGGGGCCAACGTCCTGACTTTC
D: TRBD1; J: TRBJ1-1; V: TRBV9; size: few; CDR3: CASSEGTGSNTEAFF; DNA: TGTGCCAGCAGCGAGGGGACAGGTTCGAACACTGAAGCTTTCTTT
D: TRBD2; J: TRBJ2-5; V: TRBV6-5; size: -; CDR3: CASSYLASGQETQYF; DNA: TGTGCCAGCAGTTACTTGGCTAGCGGACAAGAGACCCAGTACTTC
D: -; J: TRBJ1-1; V: TRBV4-1; size: few; CDR3: CASSHRGLSGTEAFF; DNA: TGCGCCAGCAGCCATAGGGGTCTCAGTGGCACTGAAGCTTTCTTT
D: -; J: TRBJ2-3; V: TRBV7-2; size: -; CDR3: CASSLSVGEGRREYF; DNA: TGTGCCAGCAGCTTAAGCGTAGGCGAGGGGAGACGGGAGTATTTT
D: -; J: TRBJ1-4; V: TRBV6-5; size: -; CDR3: CASSYRGPNEKLFF; DNA: TGTGCCAGCAGTTACAGGGGACCTAATGAAAAACTGTTTTTT
D: -; J: TRBJ2-6; V: TRBV11-2; size: few; CDR3: CASSPGTLVLTF; DNA: TGTGCCAGCAGCCCCGGGACATTAGTCCTGACTTTC
D: -; J: TRBJ2-4; V: TRBV28; size: -; CDR3: CASSSGPAQNIQYF; DNA: TGTGCCAGCAGTTCCGGCCCCGCTCAAAACATTCAGTACTTC
D: TRBD1; J: TRBJ2-7; V: TRBV18; size: -; CDR3: CASSPGTVPYEQYF; DNA: TGTGCCAGCTCACCCGGGACAGTACCCTACGAGCAGTACTTC